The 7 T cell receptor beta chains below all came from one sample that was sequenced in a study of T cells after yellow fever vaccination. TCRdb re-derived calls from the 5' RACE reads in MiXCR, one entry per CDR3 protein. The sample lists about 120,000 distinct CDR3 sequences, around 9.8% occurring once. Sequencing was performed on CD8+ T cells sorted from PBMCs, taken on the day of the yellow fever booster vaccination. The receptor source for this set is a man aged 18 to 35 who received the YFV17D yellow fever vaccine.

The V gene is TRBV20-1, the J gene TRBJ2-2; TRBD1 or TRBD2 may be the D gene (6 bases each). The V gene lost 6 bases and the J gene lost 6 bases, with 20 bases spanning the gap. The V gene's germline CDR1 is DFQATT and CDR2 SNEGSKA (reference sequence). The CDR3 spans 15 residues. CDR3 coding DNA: TGCAGTGCCAGAACCCCATCTGGGGGGCCCGGGGAGCTGTTTTTT. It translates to CSARTPSGGPGELFF.

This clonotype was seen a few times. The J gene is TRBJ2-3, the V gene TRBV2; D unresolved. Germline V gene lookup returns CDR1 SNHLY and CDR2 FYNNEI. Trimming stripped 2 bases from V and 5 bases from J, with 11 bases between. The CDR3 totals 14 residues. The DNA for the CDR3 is TGTGCCAGCAGTGAACTAGACGGAATAGATACGCAGTATTTT. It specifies CASSELDGIDTQYF.

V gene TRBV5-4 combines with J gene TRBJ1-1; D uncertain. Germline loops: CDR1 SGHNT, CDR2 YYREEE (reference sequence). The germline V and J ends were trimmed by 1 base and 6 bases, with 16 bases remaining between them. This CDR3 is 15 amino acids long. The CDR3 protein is CASSLQGLNAAEAFF. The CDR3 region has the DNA TGTGCCAGCAGCTTGCAAGGACTCAATGCTGCTGAAGCTTTCTTT.

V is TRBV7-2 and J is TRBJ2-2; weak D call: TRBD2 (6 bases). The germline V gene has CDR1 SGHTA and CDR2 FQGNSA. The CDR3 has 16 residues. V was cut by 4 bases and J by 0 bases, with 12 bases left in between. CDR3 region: CASSWPGESNTGELFF. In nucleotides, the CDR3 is TGTGCCAGCAGCTGGCCGGGGGAATCGAACACCGGGGAGCTGTTTTTT.

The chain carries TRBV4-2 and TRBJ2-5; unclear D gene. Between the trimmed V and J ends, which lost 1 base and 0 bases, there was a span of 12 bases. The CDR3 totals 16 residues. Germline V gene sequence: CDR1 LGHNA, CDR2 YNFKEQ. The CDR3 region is CASSQGLAEYQETQYF. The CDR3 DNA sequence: TGTGCCAGCAGCCAAGGGTTGGCGGAGTACCAAGAGACCCAGTACTTC.

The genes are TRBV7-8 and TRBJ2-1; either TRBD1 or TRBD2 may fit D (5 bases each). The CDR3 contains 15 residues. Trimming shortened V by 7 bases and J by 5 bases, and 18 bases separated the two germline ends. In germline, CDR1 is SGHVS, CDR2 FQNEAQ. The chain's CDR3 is CASTPHGAGNNEQFF. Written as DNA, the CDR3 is TGTGCCAGCACCCCCCACGGGGCAGGTAACAATGAGCAGTTCTTC.

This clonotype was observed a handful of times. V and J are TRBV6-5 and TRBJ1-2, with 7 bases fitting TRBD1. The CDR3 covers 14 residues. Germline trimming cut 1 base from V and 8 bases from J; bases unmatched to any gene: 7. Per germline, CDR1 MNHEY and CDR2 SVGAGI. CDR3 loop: CASSYWGQGDGYTF. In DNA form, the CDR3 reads TGTGCCAGCAGTTACTGGGGCCAGGGGGACGGCTACACCTTC.